This TCR beta chain comes out of a study of CD8+ T cells in alopecia areata. The wider study: Spontaneous alopecia affected the 6-12-month-old C3H/HeJ graft donors, whose skin was transplanted to roughly 6-11-week-old female C3H/HeJ mice.

The study's findings and limits: Greater clonality was observed in lesional scalp samples, especially alopecia totalis/universalis, versus normal scalp. Whereas mice showed it more clearly, TCR sharing across patients was murkier, possibly because of HLA.

The CDR3 spans 18 residues. Looked up from germline, CDR1 is NNHDY and CDR2 is SYVADS. The junction had 11 bases not matched to a gene; V was cut back by 3 bases and J by 1 base. On this clone: Its antigen remains unidentified. Gene names refer to mouse genes. Read data end 4 residues before the CDR3 end; the end is taken from the germline J gene.

cDNA reverse transcribed from extracted RNA served as the sequencing template. Here immunoSEQ multiplex PCR was the method, and the copy in TCRdb shows in-frame clones only, minus some. The repertoire consists of about 120,000 clones, none detected only once. Source material: lesional skin. V usage is TRBV13-3 and J usage is TRBJ2-5; 10 bases are shared with TRBD2. This clonotype was obtained from a C3H/HeJ mouse with alopecia areata. The mouse line has the MHC haplotype H2-k. The chain's CDR3 is CASSGDRAGGAHQDTQYF. Partial CDR3 DNA: TGTGCCAGCAGTGGAGACAGAGCTGGGGGGGCGCACCAAGAC.